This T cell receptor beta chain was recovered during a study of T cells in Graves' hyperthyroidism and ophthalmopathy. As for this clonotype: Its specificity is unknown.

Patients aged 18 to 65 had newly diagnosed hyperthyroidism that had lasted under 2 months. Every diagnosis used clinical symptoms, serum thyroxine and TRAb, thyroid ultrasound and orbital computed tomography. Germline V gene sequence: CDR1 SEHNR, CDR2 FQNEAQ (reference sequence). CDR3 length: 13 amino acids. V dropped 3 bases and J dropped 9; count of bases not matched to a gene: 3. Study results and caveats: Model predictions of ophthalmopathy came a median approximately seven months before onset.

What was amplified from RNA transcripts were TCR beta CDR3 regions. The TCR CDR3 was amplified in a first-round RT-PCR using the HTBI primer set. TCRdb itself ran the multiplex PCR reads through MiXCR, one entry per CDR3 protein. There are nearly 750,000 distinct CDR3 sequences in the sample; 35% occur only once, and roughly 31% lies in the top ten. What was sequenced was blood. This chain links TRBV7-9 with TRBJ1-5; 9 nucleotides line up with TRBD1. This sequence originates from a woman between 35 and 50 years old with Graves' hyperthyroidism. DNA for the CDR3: TGTGCCAGCAGCTTTGGGACAGGGCCGCCCCAGCATTTT. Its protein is CASSFGTGPPQHF.